These 24 T cell receptor beta chains were all obtained from the same sample, sequenced in a study. Tregs were sorted as CD4+CD25+CD127-/low cells. TRBV12-4/TRBJ1-2 clonotypes were amplified with adaptor-ligated barcode primers. TCRdb passed the multiplex PCR reads through MiXCR, listing each CDR3 protein once. The sample has roughly 700 distinct CDR3 sequences; roughly 3.3% are singletons. Input material: Tregs sorted from blood. These receptors were obtained from a female donor with breast cancer.

By its share, this clonotype is large (0.1 to 1%). The gene calls are TRBV12-3 or TRBV12-4 and TRBJ1-2; TRBD1 matches at 10 bases. V gave up 6 bases and J gave up 5 bases; unmatched junction bases: 18. The length of the CDR3 is 18 residues. The CDR3 loop is CASRGNRDRGMSWYGYTF. CDR3 nucleotide sequence: TGTGCCAGCAGGGGAAACCGGGACAGGGGAATGAGTTGGTATGGCTACACCTTC.

Within the sample, this clonotype is large (0.1 to 1%). The chain employs TRBV12-3 or TRBV12-4 and TRBJ1-2, with 7 bases lining up with TRBD1. After removal of 6 bases from V and 4 bases from J, the junction contained 8 bases not matched to a gene. This CDR3 is 14 amino acids long. The CDR3 protein is CASRIRRDSYGYTF. For the CDR3, the DNA is TGTGCCAGCAGGATTCGGCGGGACAGCTATGGCTACACCTTC.

This clonotype counts as medium-sized. The chain carries TRBV12-3 or TRBV12-4 and TRBJ1-2; 7 positions match TRBD1. The CDR3 runs 15 residues. The junction had 10 bases not matched to a gene; V was cut back by 5 bases and J by 4 bases. CDR3 bases: TGTGCCAGCAGTAGAGCCGGGACAGCTCCCTATGGCTACACCTTC. Translated: CASSRAGTAPYGYTF.

This clonotype is medium-sized (0.01 to 0.1%). In DNA form, the CDR3 reads TGTGCCAGCAGTCGATATCAGGACAGAAACTATGGCTACACCTTC. Protein: CASSRYQDRNYGYTF. The chain is built from TRBV12-3 or TRBV12-4 and TRBJ1-2; TRBD1 might be the D (6 bases). V lost 5 bases and J 2 bases, leaving 15 bases between the germline ends. The CDR3 is made up of 15 amino acids.

By sample fraction, this clonotype is medium-sized (0.01 to 0.1%). V usage is TRBV12-3 or TRBV12-4 and J usage is TRBJ1-2; TRBD1 matches at 8 bases. There are 13 residues in the CDR3. V dropped 7 bases and J dropped 7; count of bases not matched to a gene: 8. The CDR3 DNA is TGTGCCAGCACCGAGACAGGGACAGGTGGCTACACCTTC. Translation gives CASTETGTGGYTF.

This clonotype is deemed medium-sized (0.01 to 0.1%). The chain links TRBV12-3 or TRBV12-4 to TRBJ1-2; unclear D gene. This CDR3 contains 14 residues. V dropped 6 bases and J dropped 8 bases, with 19 bases sitting between them. CDR3 residues: CASRESVGRLGYTF. The DNA of the CDR3 is TGTGCCAGCAGGGAGTCCGTAGGAAGGTTGGGCTACACCTTC.

This clonotype rates as medium-sized. The chain joins TRBV12-3 or TRBV12-4 to TRBJ1-2, with 8 positions matching TRBD1. This CDR3 is 14 amino acids long. The V segment lost 4 bases and the J segment 7 bases; nucleotides outside the gene matches: 8. The CDR3 loop reads CASSWRQGHGGYTF. CDR3 sequence (DNA): TGTGCCAGCAGTTGGAGACAGGGGCACGGTGGCTACACCTTC.

This clonotype qualifies as medium-sized (0.01 to 0.1%). J is TRBJ1-2 and V is TRBV12-3 or TRBV12-4; 9 bases are a match to TRBD1. With V trimmed by 5 bases and J by 4 bases, 8 bases remained unmatched. This CDR3 is built from 15 residues. The CDR3 region is CASSQRTGVSYGYTF. CDR3 in DNA: TGTGCCAGCAGTCAAAGGACAGGGGTCAGCTATGGCTACACCTTC.

Judged by abundance, this clonotype is medium-sized. V and J are TRBV12-3 or TRBV12-4 and TRBJ1-2, with D possibly TRBD1 on 6 matching bases. The CDR3 is 14 amino acids. V shed 3 bases and J shed 7 bases, with 15 bases lying between them. As DNA, the CDR3 is TGTGCCAGCAGTTTTGGAACAGGGTATGGTGGCTACACCTTC. Its protein product is CASSFGTGYGGYTF.

Judged by abundance, this clonotype is large. This sequence joins TRBV12-3 or TRBV12-4 and TRBJ1-2; D is perhaps TRBD1 (6 bases). The CDR3 runs to 16 residues. V dropped 0 bases and J dropped 7 bases, with 18 bases sitting between them. The CDR3: CASSLAGQKPGAGYTF. CDR3 coding DNA: TGTGCCAGCAGTTTAGCGGGCCAAAAGCCAGGGGCTGGCTACACCTTC.

Relative to its sample, this clonotype is medium-sized. The chain employs TRBV12-3 or TRBV12-4 and TRBJ1-2, with 7 bases fitting TRBD1. CDR3 length equals 17 residues. V lost 6 bases to trimming and J lost 1 base; unmatched junction nucleotides: 14. The CDR3 region has the DNA TGTGCCAGCAGGACCCGCCCAGACAGGGACGGTAACTATGGCTACACCTTC. Translation gives CASRTRPDRDGNYGYTF.

By sample fraction, this clonotype is medium-sized. The CDR3 spells CASSTPVNYGYTF. For the CDR3, the DNA is TGTGCCAGCAGCACACCAGTCAACTATGGCTACACCTTC. The chain joins TRBV12-3 or TRBV12-4 to TRBJ1-2; D remains unclear. Trimming cost V 6 bases and J 2 bases, with 10 bases left between them. The CDR3 runs 13 residues.

By its share, this clonotype is medium-sized. The chain is built from TRBV12-3 or TRBV12-4 and TRBJ1-2; D gene uncertain. The CDR3 totals 13 residues. Trimming cost V 1 base and J 8 bases, with 11 bases left between them. CDR3 nucleotides: TGTGCCAGCAGTTTAGGAGAGGGAGACGGCTACACCTTC. Protein product: CASSLGEGDGYTF.

Sample share makes this clonotype large. The chain has TRBV12-3 or TRBV12-4 and TRBJ1-2, with TRBD1 identical over 7 bases. V dropped 2 bases and J dropped 2; count of bases not matched to a gene: 2. The CDR3 spans 14 residues. The DNA of the CDR3 is TGTGCCAGCAGTTTATACAGGGGAAACTATGGCTACACCTTC. It translates to CASSLYRGNYGYTF.

By share, this clonotype ranks as medium-sized. The CDR3 region has the DNA TGTGCCAGCAGGAGACTTCCCGGGACAGGTTATGGCTACACCTTC. Its protein is CASRRLPGTGYGYTF. The chain is built from TRBV12-3 or TRBV12-4 and TRBJ1-2; 8 bases match TRBD1. The CDR3 runs 15 residues. With 6 bases clipped from V and 5 bases from J, the junction kept 11 bases outside the gene matches.

This clonotype rates as large. The chain employs TRBV12-3 or TRBV12-4 and TRBJ1-2; weak D call: TRBD1 (5 bases). The CDR3 extends over 12 amino acids. V was trimmed by 6 bases and J by 12 bases, leaving 17 bases between them. CDR3 DNA sequence: TGTGCCAGCAGAAAGGGGTTATTCGGTCACACCTTC. It codes for CASRKGLFGHTF.

By sample fraction, this clonotype is large. The chain has TRBV12-3 or TRBV12-4 and TRBJ1-2, with a weak D call TRBD1 (5 bases). The CDR3 consists of 12 residues. The ends were cut back, 0 bases at V and 8 bases at J, with 7 bases in the middle. CDR3 protein: CASSLARVGYTF. In DNA form, the CDR3 reads TGTGCCAGCAGTTTAGCCAGGGTAGGCTACACCTTC.

Judged by abundance, this clonotype is medium-sized. The chain employs TRBV12-3 or TRBV12-4 and TRBJ1-2; no firm D call. CDR3 length: 11 residues. V lost 4 bases to trimming and J lost 11 bases, with 11 bases between them. CDR3 sequence (DNA): TGTGCCAGCAGTTCCCCTACGGGTTACACCTTC. It is translated as CASSSPTGYTF.

This clonotype rates as medium-sized. The chain links TRBV12-3 or TRBV12-4 to TRBJ1-2, with D hard to call. V was cut by 1 base and J by 2 bases, with 8 bases left in between. The CDR3 consists of 14 residues. The CDR3 protein is CASSLGSNNYGYTF. For the CDR3, the DNA is TGTGCCAGCAGTTTAGGGAGCAACAACTATGGCTACACCTTC.

Concerning this clonotype itself: A clone one base away is much larger, so this may be a read error. This chain joins TRBV12-3 or TRBV12-4 and TRBJ1-2; the D is unclear. The CDR3 contains 13 residues. The CDR3 loop is CANSSDLYYGYTF. In DNA, the CDR3 is TGTGCCAACAGTTCTGACTTATACTATGGCTACACCTTC.

This clonotype qualifies as large (0.1 to 1%). The chain combines TRBV12-3 or TRBV12-4 with TRBJ1-2; the match to TRBD1 covers 9 bases. The CDR3 runs to 15 residues. The trim removed 3 bases at V and 5 bases at J, leaving 7 bases unmatched. CDR3 protein: CASSFQGQGSYGYTF. The CDR3 bases are TGTGCCAGCAGTTTTCAAGGACAGGGGTCGTATGGCTACACCTTC.

This clonotype is classed as large. J is TRBJ1-2 and V is TRBV12-3 or TRBV12-4; D is unresolved. This CDR3 is built from 14 residues. The germline V and J ends were trimmed by 5 bases and 8 bases, with 18 bases remaining between them. The CDR3: CASSIRRSLIGYTF. The CDR3 region has the DNA TGTGCCAGCAGTATCCGGCGGAGTCTGATCGGCTACACCTTC.

In this sample, this clonotype is medium-sized. The chain employs TRBV12-3 or TRBV12-4 and TRBJ1-2, with TRBD1 as a possible D gene (6 bases). Between the trimmed V and J ends, which lost 8 bases and 4 bases, there was a span of 26 bases. There are 17 residues in the CDR3. The CDR3 spells CASSTDRTDSTLYGYTF. The CDR3 DNA reads as TGTGCCAGCTCGACCGATAGGACAGACTCAACCCTCTATGGCTACACCTTC.

This clonotype is deemed medium-sized (0.01 to 0.1%). This chain joins TRBV12-3 or TRBV12-4 and TRBJ1-2; D is possibly TRBD1 (6 bases). V was cut by 6 bases and J by 8 bases, with 16 bases left in between. The CDR3 is 13 residues long. Written as DNA, the CDR3 is TGTGCCAGCAGGCGGGACATAATCGGCGGCTACACCTTC. Protein product: CASRRDIIGGYTF.